These T cell receptor beta chains were read from a single sample in a study of shared clonotypes between healthy human individuals. TCRdb keeps only in-frame clones here, not all; method: immunoSEQ multiplex PCR. The top ten hold approximately 1.7% of the sample, which has about 2.1 million clones, just over 90% seen once. The sequencing input was naive CD8+ T cells from PBMCs. These receptors all stem from a young man in good health. Some clones in this sample may be carry-over from other donors' samples. CDR3s leave out the opening cysteine and the closing phenylalanine or tryptophan. The D gene is left open where the match is weak.

CDR3 protein	D gene	V gene	J gene
ASSPGTTIPKRGYT	-	TRBV5-5	TRBJ1-2
ASSLETGPSNQPQH	TRBD1	TRBV7-9	TRBJ1-5
ASGRTANLETQY	-	TRBV5-6	TRBJ2-5
ASSQDSQQPNEQF	-	TRBV4-3	TRBJ2-1
ASSPGNTGELF	-	TRBV9	TRBJ2-2
ASSIVTGYTEAF	-	TRBV19	TRBJ1-1
ASSQSGTGVLSGANVLT	TRBD1	TRBV4-2	TRBJ2-6
ASSQDTGQGYEQY	-	TRBV4-1	TRBJ2-7
ASSPRPSDVETQY	-	TRBV11-2	TRBJ2-5
ASTPLGGSGANVLT	TRBD2	TRBV28	TRBJ2-6
ASSPYNKLPGSYNEQF	-	TRBV28	TRBJ2-1
ASSLVSSLTYEQY	-	TRBV28	TRBJ2-7
ASRKTGTASTDTQY	-	TRBV6-4	TRBJ2-3
ASSSGTGFAYGYT	TRBD1	TRBV7-9	TRBJ1-2
ASSHPGTGPYEQY	TRBD1	TRBV27	TRBJ2-7
ASSIRDSSSYEQY	TRBD1	TRBV7-9	TRBJ2-7
ASSPDKVELF	-	TRBV7-9	TRBJ2-2
ASRTGEGNQPQH	TRBD1	TRBV2	TRBJ1-5
ASSGSSYEQY	-	TRBV28	TRBJ2-7
ASREDRGSYEQY	TRBD1	TRBV28	TRBJ2-7
ASTQRGAIMNTEAF	-	TRBV28	TRBJ1-1
ASSLGMEGTYEQY	-	TRBV13	TRBJ2-7
ASSARTRANYGYT	-	TRBV27	TRBJ1-2
ASSTYGRGYEQY	-	TRBV19	TRBJ2-7
ASSPGGGANVLT	TRBD1	TRBV11-2	TRBJ2-6
ASSLMGTGAGELF	-	TRBV27	TRBJ2-2
ASSIMVSYNEQF	-	TRBV19	TRBJ2-1
ASSHPSGLAGSLSYNEQF	TRBD2	TRBV19	TRBJ2-1
AWNRLSSYNEQF	-	TRBV30	TRBJ2-1
ASSTVGGANTEAF	-	TRBV7-9	TRBJ1-1
ASSLGGGRVSSYEQY	-	TRBV11-2	TRBJ2-7
ASSLVWGGEAF	-	TRBV28	TRBJ1-1
ASSLRRDRDNTEAF	TRBD1	TRBV7-8	TRBJ1-1
ASSPGRTGDTQY	-	TRBV28	TRBJ2-3
ASSWDITSTDTQY	-	TRBV6-4	TRBJ2-3
ASSFRLAGETQY	TRBD2	TRBV27	TRBJ2-5
ASSWDRGPYEKLF	TRBD1	TRBV7-9	TRBJ1-4
ASSILPLGQYNEQF	-	TRBV13	TRBJ2-1
ASSQWSEQY	-	TRBV23-1	TRBJ2-7
ASSVGLRLNYGYT	-	TRBV9	TRBJ1-2
ASSPLKGYEQY	-	TRBV28	TRBJ2-7
ASSPTGVNQPQH	TRBD1	TRBV27	TRBJ1-5
ASSSPGDRGSYYNEQF	TRBD1	TRBV11-3	TRBJ2-1
ASTPRGGMGYT	-	TRBV27	TRBJ1-2
ASSIDPSQGWRHEPQH	-	TRBV19	TRBJ1-5